This TCR beta chain originates from a study of OX40 agonist ivuxolimab in advanced cancers. Study-wide context: Partial responses were achieved by three patients, of whom one had hepatocellular carcinoma and two had cutaneous melanoma.

Assay: immunoSEQ multiplex PCR; the TCRdb copy retains only in-frame clones and omits some. The sample has approximately 81,000 clones, just over 90% seen once. In its sample, this clone was seen once. The germline V gene encodes CDR1 MRHNA and CDR2 SNTAGT. The CDR3 runs to 14 residues. V gave up 4 bases and J gave up 0 bases, with 6 bases separating them. This chain uses TRBV6-4 with TRBJ2-2; no firm D call. The clonotype was recovered from an adult with an advanced solid tumor such as melanoma, head and neck, liver or kidney cancer. Sample: CD4+ or CD8+ T cells sorted from blood, taken in a trial of the OX40 agonist ivuxolimab. The CDR3 here is CASSAVANTGELFF. DNA for the CDR3: TGTGCCAGCAGTGCCGTCGCGAACACCGGGGAGCTGTTTTTT.